The 20 T cell receptor beta chains reported below all come from one sample, sequenced in a study of T-cell memory formation after mild COVID-19. TCRdb reprocessed the 5' RACE reads with MiXCR, giving one entry per CDR3 protein. Of around 470,000 distinct CDR3 sequences in the sample, about 20% were seen once. Sequenced input: PBMCs or a T cell subset sorted from them (not recorded which). The receptor set was obtained from an adult woman who had mild COVID-19 (a few samples of this study predate the infection). Cell type and time point are not known.

This chain connects TRBV5-6 to TRBJ1-1; D gene unclear. CDR1 and CDR2 (germline): SGHDT, YYEEEE. The length of the CDR3 is 11 residues. Trimming removed 4 bases at V and 4 bases at J, with 5 bases between. The CDR3 reads CASSRITEAFF. CDR3 coding DNA: TGTGCCAGCAGCCGGATCACTGAAGCTTTCTTT.

The genes are TRBV13 and TRBJ2-3; TRBD2 is a possible D gene (6 bases). V lost 7 bases to trimming and J lost 4 bases, with 15 bases between them. The CDR3 is 14 residues long. Germline CDR1 and CDR2: PRHDT and FYEKMQ (reference sequence). In DNA form, the CDR3 reads TGTGCCAGCACCTCGGGACTCTACGCAGATACGCAGTATTTT. Translated: CASTSGLYADTQYF.

This chain links TRBV7-6 with TRBJ1-1, with 9 bases lining up with TRBD1. CDR3 size: 16 residues. The trim removed 5 bases at V and 6 bases at J, leaving 13 bases unmatched. Germline CDR1 SGHVS, CDR2 FNYEAQ. CDR3 amino acids: CASSQRQGGENAEAFF. The DNA for the CDR3 is TGTGCCAGCAGCCAGCGACAGGGGGGGGAAAACGCTGAAGCTTTCTTT.

This clonotype came up a few times. V and J are TRBV18 and TRBJ2-3, with D possibly called TRBD1 or TRBD2 (5 bases each). The V end lost 0 bases, the J end lost 9 bases, and 7 bases lay between the germline ends. CDR1 is KGHSH, CDR2 LQKENI, per germline. The CDR3 covers 12 residues. CDR3 in amino acids: CASSPPGDTQYF. In DNA, the CDR3 is TGTGCCAGCTCACCACCGGGGGACACGCAGTATTTT. Using reference TRBV18 and TRBJ2-3 for the parts outside the CDR3, the full variable domain is NAGVMQNPRHLVRRRGQEARLRCSPMKGHSHVYWYRQLPEEGLKFMVYLQKENIIDESGMPKERFSAEFPKEGPSILRIQQVVRGDSAAYFCASSPPGDTQYFGPGTRLTVL.

The CDR3 loop reads CASSRTSGGQISYNEQFF. The CDR3 bases are TGCGCCAGCAGCCGGACTAGCGGGGGGCAGATCTCCTACAATGAGCAGTTCTTC. This sequence joins TRBV4-1 and TRBJ2-1; TRBD2 agrees at 14 bases. J gave up 0 bases and V 4 bases, and 5 bases lay outside the gene matches. This CDR3 region has 18 residues. The V gene's germline CDR1 is MGHRA and CDR2 YSYEKL.

This rearrangement joins TRBV3-1 to TRBJ2-3; 11 nucleotides align to TRBD2. Germline lookup yields CDR1 LGHDT and CDR2 YNNKEL (reference sequence). The CDR3 runs to 15 residues. The ends lost 6 bases at V and 0 bases at J; junction bases unmatched: 2. The CDR3 DNA reads as TGTGCCAGCAGTAGCGGGGGGGCAAGCACAGATACGCAGTATTTT. Translating gives CASSSGGASTDTQYF.

This chain connects TRBV2 to TRBJ2-7; possible D gene TRBD2, 6 bases. The germline V and J ends were trimmed by 0 bases and 0 bases, with 15 bases remaining between them. Germline V gene lookup returns CDR1 SNHLY and CDR2 FYNNEI. This CDR3 contains 17 residues. CDR3 DNA sequence: TGTGCCAGCAGTGAAGCTCCCGGAAGGCGGGGCTCCTACGAGCAGTACTTC. Its translation: CASSEAPGRRGSYEQYF.

The CDR3 region has the DNA TGTGCCAGCAGCTGGGGTGGGGCCACTAGAGTGAACACTGAAGCTTTCTTT. Amino acids: CASSWGGATRVNTEAFF. V usage is TRBV7-2 and J usage is TRBJ1-1, with D possibly TRBD1 on 5 matching bases. CDR3 length: 17 amino acids. The germline gives CDR1 SGHTA, CDR2 FQGNSA. V lost 4 bases to trimming and J lost 0 bases, with 18 bases between them.

This chain uses TRBV20-1 with TRBJ1-6; no clear D gene. Germline CDR1 and CDR2: DFQATT and SNEGSKA (reference sequence). The CDR3 totals 15 residues. V lost 2 bases, J lost 7 bases, and 15 bases lay in between. In DNA form, the CDR3 reads TGCAGTGCTAGACCCCCCGGGATGGTGAATTCACCCCTCCACTTT. As protein: CSARPPGMVNSPLHF.

The chain has TRBV11-3 and TRBJ2-2; 7 bases fit TRBD1. Trimming cost V 8 bases and J 5 bases; bases outside gene matches: 5. Germline loops: CDR1 SGHNT, CDR2 YENEEA. The CDR3 is made up of 13 amino acids. The CDR3 nucleotides read TGTGCCAGCGGTCAGGGGGTGACCGGGGAGCTGTTTTTT. Translating it yields CASGQGVTGELFF. Full variable domain (rest looked up from reference TRBV11-3 and TRBJ2-2): EAGVVQSPRYKIIEKKQPVAFWCNPISGHNTLYWYLQNLGQGPELLIRYENEEAVDDSQLPKDRFSAERLKGVDSTLKIQPAELGDSAVYLCASGQGVTGELFFGEGSRLTVL.

The genes are TRBV12-3 or TRBV12-4 and TRBJ1-2, with 7 bases that match TRBD1. This CDR3 is 13 amino acids long. With 6 bases clipped from V and 5 bases from J, the junction kept 6 bases outside the gene matches. The CDR3 DNA sequence: TGTGCCAGCAGCTACACAGGGGAGTATGGCTACACCTTC. Its translation is CASSYTGEYGYTF.

This clonotype was observed a few times. V is TRBV5-1 and J is TRBJ1-6; D unresolved. The CDR3 has 14 residues. Per germline, CDR1 SGHRS and CDR2 YFSETQ. Trimming took 0 bases from V and 6 from J, leaving 7 bases between them. The CDR3 DNA sequence: TGCGCCAGCAGCTTGGTCCCTACTAATTCACCCCTCCACTTT. Translating gives CASSLVPTNSPLHF. The complete variable domain, with remaining parts taken from reference TRBV5-1 and TRBJ1-6, reads KAGVTQTPRYLIKTRGQQVTLSCSPISGHRSVSWYQQTPGQGLQFLFEYFSETQRNKGNFPGRFSGRQFSNSRSEMNVSTLELGDSALYLCASSLVPTNSPLHFGNGTRLTVT.

The chain joins TRBV20-1 to TRBJ2-1; 15 nucleotides match TRBD2. There are 15 residues in the CDR3. V shed 1 base and J 8 bases; nucleotides not matched to a gene: 3. CDR1 and CDR2 (germline): DFQATT, SNEGSKA (reference sequence). CDR3 residues: CSARGGLAGGYEQFF. The DNA for the CDR3 is TGCAGTGCTAGAGGGGGACTAGCGGGAGGATATGAGCAGTTCTTC.

This clonotype has at least ten counts. This sequence joins TRBV9 and TRBJ2-1; TRBD2 matches 10 bases. CDR1 and CDR2 from the germline V gene are SGDLS and YYNGEE. CDR3 size: 14 residues. The V gene end was trimmed by 5 bases and the J gene end by 4 bases; junction bases not matched to a gene: 3. The CDR3 DNA reads as TGTGCCAGCAGTAGGACTAGCGGATACAATGAGCAGTTCTTC. It yields the protein CASSRTSGYNEQFF.

This clonotype was counted between two and nine times. The chain has TRBV6-5 and TRBJ2-5; TRBD1 agrees at 7 bases. The CDR3 loop spans 14 amino acids. V lost 6 bases to trimming and J lost 2 bases; unmatched junction nucleotides: 6. Germline assignment: CDR1 MNHEY and CDR2 SVGAGI. This CDR3 reads CASSNRQGQETQYF. For the CDR3, the DNA is TGTGCCAGCAGCAACCGACAGGGTCAAGAGACCCAGTACTTC.

This clonotype occurred a few times. The chain is built from TRBV5-1 and TRBJ1-2; D perhaps matches TRBD1 (5 bases). This CDR3 has 16 amino acids. The ends were cut back, 4 bases at V and 8 bases at J, with 24 bases in the middle. Germline V gene lookup returns CDR1 SGHRS and CDR2 YFSETQ. The CDR3 loop is CASSPRGGAAFKGYTF. The CDR3 region has the DNA TGCGCCAGCAGCCCCCGGGGAGGGGCCGCTTTCAAAGGCTACACCTTC.

This clonotype was found a few times. The rearrangement uses TRBV4-1 and TRBJ2-2; TRBD1 aligns across 9 bases. The CDR3 totals 16 residues. CDR1 and CDR2 from the germline V gene are MGHRA and YSYEKL. With V trimmed by 4 bases and J by 1 base, 4 bases remained unmatched. CDR3 bases: TGCGCCAGCAGCCCTTGGACAGGGGTGAACACCGGGGAGCTGTTTTTT. Its protein is CASSPWTGVNTGELFF.

The sample holds a few counts of this clonotype. This chain links TRBV29-1 with TRBJ2-1; a weak D match, TRBD1 (6 bases). Between the trimmed V and J ends, which lost 5 bases and 4 bases, there was a span of 18 bases. Germline CDR1 reads SQVTM; CDR2 reads ANQGSEA. The CDR3 runs 15 residues. Written as DNA, the CDR3 is TGCAGCGTTCCCTCTAGGGGGAGTTTATACAATGAGCAGTTCTTC. It codes for CSVPSRGSLYNEQFF.

The chain links TRBV4-1 to TRBJ2-2; no clear D. Between the trimmed V and J ends, which lost 0 bases and 7 bases, there was a span of 12 bases. Germline V CDR1 and CDR2: MGHRA, YSYEKL. There are 15 residues in the CDR3. The CDR3 loop reads CASSQDGRRNGELFF. Written as DNA, the CDR3 is TGCGCCAGCAGCCAAGATGGAAGAAGAAACGGGGAGCTGTTTTTT.

The chain links TRBV19 to TRBJ2-7, with unresolved D. V dropped 4 bases and J dropped 2 bases, with 18 bases sitting between them. CDR1 LNHDA and CDR2 SQIVND come from the germline V gene (reference sequence). The CDR3 is 16 residues long. The CDR3 is CASSSPPRRRTYEQYF. The CDR3 bases are TGTGCCAGTAGTAGCCCCCCGCGGCGGAGAACCTACGAGCAGTACTTC.